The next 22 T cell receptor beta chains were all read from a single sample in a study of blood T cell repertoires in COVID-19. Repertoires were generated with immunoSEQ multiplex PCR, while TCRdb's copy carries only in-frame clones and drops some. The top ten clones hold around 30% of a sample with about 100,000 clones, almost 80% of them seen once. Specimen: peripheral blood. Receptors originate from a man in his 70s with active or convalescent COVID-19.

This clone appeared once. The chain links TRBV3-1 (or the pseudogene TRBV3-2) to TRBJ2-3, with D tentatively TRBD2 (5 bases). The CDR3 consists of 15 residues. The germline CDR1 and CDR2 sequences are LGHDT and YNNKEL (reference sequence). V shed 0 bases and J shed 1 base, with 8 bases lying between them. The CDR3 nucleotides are TGTGCCAGCAGCCAAGAGGACTCCCGCACAGATACGCAGTATTTT. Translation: CASSQEDSRTDTQYF.

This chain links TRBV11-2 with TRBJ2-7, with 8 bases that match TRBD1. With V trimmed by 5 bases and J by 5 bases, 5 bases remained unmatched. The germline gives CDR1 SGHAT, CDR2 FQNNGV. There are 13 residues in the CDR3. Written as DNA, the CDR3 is TGTGCCAGCAGCAGCGGACAGGGAAACGAGCAGTACTTC. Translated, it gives CASSSGQGNEQYF.

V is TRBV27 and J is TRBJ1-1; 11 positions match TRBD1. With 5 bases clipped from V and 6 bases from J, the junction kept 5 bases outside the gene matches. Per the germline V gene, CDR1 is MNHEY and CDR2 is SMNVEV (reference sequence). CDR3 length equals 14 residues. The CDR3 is CASSLGTGGAEAFF. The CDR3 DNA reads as TGTGCCAGCAGTCTGGGGACAGGGGGGGCTGAAGCTTTCTTT.

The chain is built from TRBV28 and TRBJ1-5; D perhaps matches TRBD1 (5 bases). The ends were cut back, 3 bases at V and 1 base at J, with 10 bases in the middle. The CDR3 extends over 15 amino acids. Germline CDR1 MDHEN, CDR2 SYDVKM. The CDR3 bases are TGTGCCAGCAGTTTCAGGGTATCCAGCAATCAGCCCCAGCATTTT. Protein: CASSFRVSSNQPQHF.

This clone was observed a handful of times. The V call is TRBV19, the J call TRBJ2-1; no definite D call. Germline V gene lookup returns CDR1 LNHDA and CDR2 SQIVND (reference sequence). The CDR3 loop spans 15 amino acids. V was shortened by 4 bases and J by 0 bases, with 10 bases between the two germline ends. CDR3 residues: CASSRATYSYNEQFF. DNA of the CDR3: TGTGCCAGTAGTAGGGCTACATACTCCTACAATGAGCAGTTCTTC.

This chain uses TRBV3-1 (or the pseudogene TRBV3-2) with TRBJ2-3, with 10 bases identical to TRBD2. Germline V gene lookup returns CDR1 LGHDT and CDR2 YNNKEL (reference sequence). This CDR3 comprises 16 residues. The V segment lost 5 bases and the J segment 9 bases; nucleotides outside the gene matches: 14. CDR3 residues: CASSLTAGGPTQTQYF. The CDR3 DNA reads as TGTGCCAGCAGCTTAACAGCGGGGGGGCCGACCCAGACGCAGTATTTT.

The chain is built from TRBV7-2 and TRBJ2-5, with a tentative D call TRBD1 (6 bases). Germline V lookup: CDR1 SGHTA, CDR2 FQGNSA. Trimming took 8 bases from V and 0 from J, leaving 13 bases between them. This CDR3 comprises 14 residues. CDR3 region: CASLQGTHQETQYF. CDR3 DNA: TGTGCCAGCCTCCAGGGGACACACCAAGAGACCCAGTACTTC.

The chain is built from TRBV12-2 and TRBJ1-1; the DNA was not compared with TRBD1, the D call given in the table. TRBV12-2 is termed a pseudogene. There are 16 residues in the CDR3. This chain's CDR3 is CASRFPRTGENTEAFF. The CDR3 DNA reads TGTGCAAGTCGCTTCCCTCGGACAGGGGAGAACACTGAAGCTTTCTTT.

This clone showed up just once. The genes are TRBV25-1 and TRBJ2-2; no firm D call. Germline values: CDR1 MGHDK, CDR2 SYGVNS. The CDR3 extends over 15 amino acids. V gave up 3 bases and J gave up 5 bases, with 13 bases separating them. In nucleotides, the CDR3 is TGTGCCAGCAGTGATTCGGTCCCACGGACCGGGGAGCTGTTTTTT. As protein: CASSDSVPRTGELFF.

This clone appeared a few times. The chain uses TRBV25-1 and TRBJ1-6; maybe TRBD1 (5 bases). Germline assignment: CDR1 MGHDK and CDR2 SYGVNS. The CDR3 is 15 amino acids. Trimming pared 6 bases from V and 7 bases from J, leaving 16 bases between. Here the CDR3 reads CASSPEEGLNSPLHF. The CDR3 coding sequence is TGTGCCAGCAGCCCCGAGGAGGGACTGAATTCACCCCTCCACTTT.

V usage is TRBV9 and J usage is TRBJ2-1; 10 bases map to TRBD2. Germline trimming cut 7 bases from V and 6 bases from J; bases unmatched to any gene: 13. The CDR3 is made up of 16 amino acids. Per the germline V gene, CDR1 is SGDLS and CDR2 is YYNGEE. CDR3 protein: CASSLGGASGSNEQFF. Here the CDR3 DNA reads TGTGCCAGCTCCCTAGGAGGGGCTAGCGGGAGCAATGAGCAGTTCTTC.

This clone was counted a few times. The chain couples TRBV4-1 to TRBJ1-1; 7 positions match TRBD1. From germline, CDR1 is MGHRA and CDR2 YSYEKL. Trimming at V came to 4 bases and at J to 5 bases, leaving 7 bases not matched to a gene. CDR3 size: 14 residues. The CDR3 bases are TGCGCCAGCAGCCTTACGACAGGGACGACTGAAGCTTTCTTT. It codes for CASSLTTGTTEAFF.

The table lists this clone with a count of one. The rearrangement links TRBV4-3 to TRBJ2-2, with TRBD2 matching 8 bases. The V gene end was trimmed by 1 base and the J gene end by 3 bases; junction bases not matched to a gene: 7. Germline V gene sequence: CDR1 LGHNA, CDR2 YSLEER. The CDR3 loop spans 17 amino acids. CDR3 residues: CASSQVSGGSDTGELFF. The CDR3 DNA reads TGCGCCAGCAGCCAAGTTTCGGGGGGGTCGGACACCGGGGAGCTGTTTTTT.

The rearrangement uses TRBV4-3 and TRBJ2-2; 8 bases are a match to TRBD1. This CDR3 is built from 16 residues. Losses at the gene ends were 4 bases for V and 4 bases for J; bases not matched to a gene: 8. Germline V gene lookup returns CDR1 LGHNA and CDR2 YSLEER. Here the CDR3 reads CASSRVDRDGTGELFF. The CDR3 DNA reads TGCGCCAGCAGCCGGGTGGACAGGGACGGCACCGGGGAGCTGTTTTTT.

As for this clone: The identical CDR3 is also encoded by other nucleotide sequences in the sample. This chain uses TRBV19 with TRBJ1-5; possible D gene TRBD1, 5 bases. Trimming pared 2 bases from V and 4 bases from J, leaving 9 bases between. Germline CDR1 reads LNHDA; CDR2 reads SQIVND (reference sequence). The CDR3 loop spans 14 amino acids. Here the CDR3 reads CASSITGDNQPQHF. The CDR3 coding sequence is TGTGCCAGTAGTATAACAGGAGATAATCAGCCCCAGCATTTT.

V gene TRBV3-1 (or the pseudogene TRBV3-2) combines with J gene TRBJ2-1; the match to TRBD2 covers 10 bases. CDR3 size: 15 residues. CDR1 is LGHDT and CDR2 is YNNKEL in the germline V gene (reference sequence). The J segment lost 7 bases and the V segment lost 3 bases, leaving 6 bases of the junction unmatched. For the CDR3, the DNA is TGTGCCAGCAGCCATTCTAGCGGGAGCCCAAATGAGCAGTTCTTC. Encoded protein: CASSHSSGSPNEQFF.

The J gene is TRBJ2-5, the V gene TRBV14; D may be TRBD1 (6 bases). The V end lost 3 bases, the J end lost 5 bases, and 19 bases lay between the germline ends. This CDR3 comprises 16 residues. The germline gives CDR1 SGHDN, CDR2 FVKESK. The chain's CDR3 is CASSHPGTPRRETQYF. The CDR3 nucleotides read TGTGCCAGCAGCCACCCCGGGACACCAAGGCGGGAGACCCAGTACTTC.

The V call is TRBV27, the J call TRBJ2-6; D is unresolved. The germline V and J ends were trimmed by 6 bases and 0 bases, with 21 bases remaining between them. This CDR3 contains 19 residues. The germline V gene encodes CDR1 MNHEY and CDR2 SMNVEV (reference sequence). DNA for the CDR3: TGTGCCAGCAGCAAATTTCCCGTTGGTAGAGCCTCTGGGGCCAACGTCCTGACTTTC. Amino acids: CASSKFPVGRASGANVLTF.

CDR3 amino acids: CASSIGGLNEQYF. The CDR3 DNA reads TGTGCCAGTAGTATAGGAGGGTTAAACGAGCAGTACTTC. The rearrangement joins TRBV19 to TRBJ2-7; maybe TRBD2 (5 bases). CDR1 and CDR2 from the germline V gene are LNHDA and SQIVND (reference sequence). With 1 base removed from V and 5 bases from J, the gap between germline ends came to 9 bases. The CDR3 has 13 amino acids.

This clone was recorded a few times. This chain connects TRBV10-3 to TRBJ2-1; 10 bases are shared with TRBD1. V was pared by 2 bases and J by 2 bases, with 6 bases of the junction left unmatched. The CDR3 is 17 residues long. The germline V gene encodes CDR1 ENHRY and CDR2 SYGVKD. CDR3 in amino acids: CAISEAGDRGTYNEQFF. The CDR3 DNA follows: TGTGCCATCAGTGAGGCCGGGGACAGGGGAACCTACAATGAGCAGTTCTTC.

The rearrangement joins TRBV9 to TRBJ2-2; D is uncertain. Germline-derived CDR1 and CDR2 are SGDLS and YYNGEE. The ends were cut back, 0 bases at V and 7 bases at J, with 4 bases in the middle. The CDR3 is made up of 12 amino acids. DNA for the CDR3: TGTGCCAGCAGCGTAGGTCTCGGGGAGCTGTTTTTT. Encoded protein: CASSVGLGELFF.

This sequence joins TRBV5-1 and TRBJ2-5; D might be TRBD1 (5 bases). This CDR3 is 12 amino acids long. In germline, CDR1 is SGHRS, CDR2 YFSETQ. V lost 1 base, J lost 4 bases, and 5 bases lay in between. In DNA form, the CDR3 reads TGCGCCAGCAGCTTGAGGGGAGAGACCCAGTACTTC. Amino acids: CASSLRGETQYF.